Listed here are 20 T cell receptor beta chains from one sample, sequenced in a study of cytomegalovirus exposure and HLA in healthy donors. The PCR contained 60 Vbeta and 13 Jbeta primers. Using immunoSEQ multiplex PCR, the repertoire was profiled, and TCRdb retains in-frame clones only, with some absent. There are under 150,000 clones in the sample; around 72% occur only once, and under 9.5% lies in the top ten. Sequencing used PBMCs. The receptors derive from a woman aged 45 to 65 in good health and CMV-seropositive.

CDR3 region: CASSSRPTGFGFHEQYF. The CDR3 DNA follows: TGTGCCAGCAGCTCCCGCCCCACAGGGTTCGGTTTCCACGAGCAGTACTTC. This sequence joins TRBV7-2 and TRBJ2-7, with a weak D call TRBD1 (6 bases). The V end lost 4 bases, the J end lost 5 bases, and 24 bases lay between the germline ends. The CDR3 is 17 amino acids. The germline gives CDR1 SGHTA, CDR2 FQGNSA.

A few counts support this clone. The chain employs TRBV9 and TRBJ1-1, with D maybe TRBD1 (6 bases). Trimming stripped 2 bases from V and 5 bases from J, with 13 bases between. CDR3 length: 14 amino acids. The germline V gene has CDR1 SGDLS and CDR2 YYNGEE. CDR3 coding DNA: TGTGCCAGCAGCGTCGGGACAACAGATACTGAAGCTTTCTTT. Amino acids: CASSVGTTDTEAFF. Complete variable domain (other parts from reference TRBV9 and TRBJ1-1): DSGVTQTPKHLITATGQRVTLRCSPRSGDLSVYWYQQSLDQGLQFLIQYYNGEERAKGNILERFSAQQFPDLHSELNLSSLELGDSALYFCASSVGTTDTEAFFGQGTRLTVV.

The CDR3: CASSEIARYEQYF. CDR3 bases: TGTGCCAGCAGTGAAATCGCGCGCTACGAGCAGTACTTC. The V and J genes are TRBV6-1 and TRBJ2-7; D not resolved. CDR1 and CDR2 from the germline V gene are MNHNS and SASEGT. The CDR3 runs to 13 residues. V lost 2 bases and J 3 bases, leaving 8 bases between the germline ends.

The J gene is TRBJ1-2, the V gene TRBV2; TRBD1 is a possible D gene (5 bases). CDR3 length: 14 residues. Germline V lookup: CDR1 SNHLY, CDR2 FYNNEI. V shed 2 bases and J shed 7 bases, with 14 bases lying between them. CDR3 protein: CASSESAGSGGYTF. The DNA for the CDR3 is TGTGCCAGCAGTGAATCGGCAGGGTCAGGTGGCTACACCTTC.

The table lists this clone with a count of one. The V and J genes are TRBV5-4 and TRBJ1-1; D may be TRBD1 (5 bases). This CDR3 is built from 14 residues. V shed 1 base and J shed 1 base, with 8 bases lying between them. Germline V gene data show CDR1 as SGHNT and CDR2 as YYREEE (reference sequence). The CDR3 DNA follows: TGTGCCAGCAGCTTGCTCGGGGGGAACACTGAAGCTTTCTTT. This sequence encodes CASSLLGGNTEAFF.

The V gene is TRBV13, the J gene TRBJ2-7; 10 bases fit TRBD1. Trimming removed 5 bases from V and 3 bases from J; junction bases left unmatched: 4. Germline CDR1 is PRHDT and CDR2 is FYEKMQ (reference sequence). The CDR3 loop spans 14 amino acids. The CDR3, as DNA: TGTGCCAGCAGCCGTCGGACAGGGGGCTACGAGCAGTACTTC. Its protein product is CASSRRTGGYEQYF.

The chain combines TRBV18 with TRBJ1-2; possibly TRBD1 for D (6 bases). Germline V gene lookup returns CDR1 KGHSH and CDR2 LQKENI. The germline V and J ends were trimmed by 3 bases and 0 bases, with 14 bases remaining between them. The CDR3 consists of 16 residues. The CDR3 DNA reads as TGTGCCAGCTCACCTACCCCAGGGGATGCTAACTATGGCTACACCTTC. This gives the protein CASSPTPGDANYGYTF.

The chain has TRBV18 and TRBJ2-1; the match to TRBD1 covers 7 bases. V lost 5 bases to trimming and J lost 0 bases; unmatched junction nucleotides: 7. In germline, CDR1 is KGHSH, CDR2 LQKENI. This CDR3 is built from 16 residues. The CDR3 region has the DNA TGTGCCAGCTCATCGACAGGGTCCAGCTCCTACAATGAGCAGTTCTTC. Encoded protein: CASSSTGSSSYNEQFF.

In the case of this clone: A read error is possible here, since a much larger clone lies one base away. Other DNA sequences within the sample encode an identical CDR3. The chain is built from TRBV7-3 and TRBJ1-2; 9 bases are a match to TRBD1. Germline CDR1 SGHTA, CDR2 FQGTGA. With V trimmed by 5 bases and J by 2 bases, 3 bases remained unmatched. The CDR3 spans 14 residues. The CDR3 DNA reads as TGTGCCAGCAGCCCAGGACAGGGGAACTATGGCTACACCTTC. Residues: CASSPGQGNYGYTF.

The CDR3 DNA reads TGTGCCAGCAGCCCGACAGGGCGCTATGGCTACACCTTC. Amino acids: CASSPTGRYGYTF. The rearrangement links TRBV11-2 to TRBJ1-2, with 7 bases aligning to TRBD1. CDR3 length: 13 amino acids. Germline loops: CDR1 SGHAT, CDR2 FQNNGV. V lost 5 bases to trimming and J lost 4 bases; unmatched junction nucleotides: 4.

The chain joins TRBV6-4 to TRBJ1-5, with 10 bases identical to TRBD1. The CDR3 covers 15 residues. Trimming cost V 5 bases and J 2 bases; bases outside gene matches: 3. Germline-derived CDR1 and CDR2 are MRHNA and SNTAGT. The CDR3 protein is CASSNGQGGNQPQHF. The CDR3 DNA sequence: TGTGCCAGCAGTAACGGACAGGGGGGCAATCAGCCCCAGCATTTT.

Only a few counts were recorded for this clone. The chain couples TRBV7-2 to TRBJ1-5; D unclear. The germline V and J ends were trimmed by 1 base and 4 bases, with 8 bases remaining between them. Germline-derived CDR1 and CDR2 are SGHTA and FQGNSA. The CDR3 extends over 14 amino acids. CDR3: CASSLGRGNQPQHF. The CDR3 nucleotides read TGTGCCAGCAGCTTAGGTCGGGGAAATCAGCCCCAGCATTTT.

The chain has TRBV5-6 and TRBJ2-1; tentatively, D is TRBD2 (7 bases). Trimming took 0 bases from V and 6 from J, leaving 13 bases between them. CDR3 length: 15 residues. In germline, CDR1 is SGHDT, CDR2 YYEEEE. The CDR3 sequence is CASSLGGGALNEQFF. The CDR3 region has the DNA TGTGCCAGCAGCTTGGGAGGGGGGGCTCTCAATGAGCAGTTCTTC.

This chain joins TRBV19 and TRBJ1-1; 8 bases are a match to TRBD1. The CDR3 totals 15 residues. The germline V gene has CDR1 LNHDA and CDR2 SQIVND (reference sequence). After removal of 8 bases from V and 1 base from J, the junction contained 9 bases not matched to a gene. CDR3 sequence reads: CASRWTGFPNTEAFF. CDR3 sequence (DNA): TGTGCCAGTCGCTGGACAGGGTTCCCGAACACTGAAGCTTTCTTT.

This chain joins TRBV30 and TRBJ2-3; no clear D. The CDR3 contains 12 residues. The V end was cut by 1 base, the J end by 2 bases, with 4 bases between. Germline V gene data show CDR1 as GTSNPN and CDR2 as SVGIG (reference sequence). CDR3 bases: TGTGCCTGGAGTGCCCTCACAGATACGCAGTATTTT. As protein: CAWSALTDTQYF.

This clone was picked up a small number of times. The chain has TRBV29-1 and TRBJ2-7; the D gene is possibly TRBD2 (6 bases). Trimming stripped 4 bases from V and 5 bases from J, with 12 bases between. Germline loops: CDR1 SQVTM, CDR2 ANQGSEA. The CDR3 loop spans 12 amino acids. CDR3 residues: CSVGFSGNEQYF. The DNA of the CDR3 is TGCAGCGTTGGTTTTAGCGGCAACGAGCAGTACTTC.

A few counts support this clone. The chain couples TRBV15 to TRBJ2-5; D unclear. Germline CDR1 LNHNV, CDR2 YYDKDF (reference sequence). The CDR3 loop spans 12 amino acids. V gave up 6 bases and J gave up 1 base, with 6 bases separating them. The CDR3 loop is CATSRGQETQYF. CDR3 sequence (DNA): TGTGCCACCAGTCGCGGCCAAGAGACCCAGTACTTC.

The chain is built from TRBV6-5 and TRBJ1-2, with D possibly being TRBD1 (5 bases). V was cut by 8 bases and J by 5 bases, with 15 bases left in between. The CDR3 has 13 residues. The germline V gene has CDR1 MNHEY and CDR2 SVGAGI. The CDR3 sequence: CASSGRAWYGYTF. DNA for the CDR3: TGTGCCAGCTCGGGCAGGGCTTGGTATGGCTACACCTTC.

The CDR3 here is CAWSRSTGNSYEQYF. DNA for the CDR3: TGTGCCTGGAGCAGGAGCACAGGCAACTCCTACGAGCAGTACTTC. The rearrangement uses TRBV30 and TRBJ2-7; possibly TRBD1 for D (5 bases). The V gene's germline CDR1 is GTSNPN and CDR2 SVGIG (reference sequence). Trimming cost V 3 bases and J 0 bases, with 15 bases left between them. The CDR3 consists of 15 residues.

This clone was detected a few times. The V gene is TRBV7-8, the J gene TRBJ2-3; TRBD2 matches at 9 bases. J was trimmed by 0 bases and V by 7 bases; bases with no gene match: 17. Germline V gives CDR1 SGHVS, CDR2 FQNEAQ. The CDR3 has 19 amino acids. CDR3 in amino acids: CASTIVGLAGLASTDTQYF. CDR3 nucleotides: TGTGCCAGCACCATAGTGGGCCTAGCGGGACTAGCTAGCACAGATACGCAGTATTTT.